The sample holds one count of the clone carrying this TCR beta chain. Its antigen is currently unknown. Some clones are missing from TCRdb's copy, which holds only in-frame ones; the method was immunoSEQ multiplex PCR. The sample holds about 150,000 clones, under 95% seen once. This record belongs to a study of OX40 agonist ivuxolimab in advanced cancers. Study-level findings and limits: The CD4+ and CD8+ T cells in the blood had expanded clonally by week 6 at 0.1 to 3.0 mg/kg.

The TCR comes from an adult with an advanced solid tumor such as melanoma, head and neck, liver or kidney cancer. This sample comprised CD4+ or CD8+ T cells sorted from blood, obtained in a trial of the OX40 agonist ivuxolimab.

The CDR3 DNA follows: TGTGCCAGCAGCGCCTCACCGGGACAGGCAGCTTTCTTT. Translating gives CASSASPGQAAFF. The chain combines TRBV7-2 with TRBJ1-1; 8 bases fit TRBD1. CDR1 and CDR2 (germline): SGHTA, FQGNSA. There are 13 residues in the CDR3. V was pared by 5 bases and J by 10 bases, with 9 bases of the junction left unmatched.